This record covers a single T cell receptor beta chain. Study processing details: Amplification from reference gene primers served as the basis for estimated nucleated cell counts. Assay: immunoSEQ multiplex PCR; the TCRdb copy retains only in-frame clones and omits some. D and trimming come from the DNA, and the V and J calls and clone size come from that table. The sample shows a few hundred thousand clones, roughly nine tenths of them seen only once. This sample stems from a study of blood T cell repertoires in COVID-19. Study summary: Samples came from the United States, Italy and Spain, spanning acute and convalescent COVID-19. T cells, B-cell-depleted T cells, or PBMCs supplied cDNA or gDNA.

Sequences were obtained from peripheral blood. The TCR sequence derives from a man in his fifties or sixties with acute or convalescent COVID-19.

The CDR3 sequence is CASSVVPDSSIDEQFF. The CDR3 DNA sequence: TGTGCCAGCAGCGTAGTTCCGGACTCCTCGATCGATGAGCAGTTCTTC. The rearrangement uses TRBV9 and TRBJ2-1, with D perhaps matching TRBD2 (5 bases). From germline, CDR1 is SGDLS and CDR2 YYNGEE. This CDR3 spans 16 amino acids. Trimming took off 0 bases at V and 8 bases at J, with 18 bases between the two ends.